The 15 T cell receptor beta chains presented below share a single source sample, sequenced in a study of Graves' ophthalmopathy and Graves' hyperthyroidism. As the template, RNA transcripts were used to amplify TCR beta CDR3 regions. Second-round multiplex PCR came after a first-round RT-PCR that employed HTBI primers. In TCRdb, the multiplex PCR reads were re-called with MiXCR into one record per CDR3 protein. The table lists hundreds of thousands of distinct CDR3 sequences, 22% of them singletons, with more than 5.5% in the top ten. The sample was peripheral blood. Source of these receptors: a woman younger than 30 with stable Graves' hyperthyroidism. Some clones in this sample may be carry-over from other donors' samples.

This clonotype was detected only a few times. The chain links TRBV19 to TRBJ1-5; 8 nucleotides match TRBD1. Germline V lookup: CDR1 LNHDA, CDR2 SQIVND (reference sequence). The V segment lost 4 bases and the J segment 6 bases; nucleotides outside the gene matches: 14. This CDR3 is 17 amino acids long. The CDR3 reads CASSTGTGWASGQPQHF. In DNA form, the CDR3 reads TGTGCCAGTAGTACCGGGACAGGTTGGGCTTCGGGTCAGCCCCAGCATTTT.

This chain uses TRBV6-1 with TRBJ1-1; D might be TRBD1 (5 bases). The CDR3 contains 13 residues. V lost 5 bases, J lost 4 bases, and 11 bases lay in between. Germline CDR1 reads MNHNS; CDR2 reads SASEGT. The CDR3 sequence is CASSPEGPTEAFF. DNA for the CDR3: TGTGCCAGCAGTCCGGAGGGGCCCACTGAAGCTTTCTTT.

The sample holds a few counts of this clonotype. The chain combines TRBV5-1 with TRBJ1-2, with D possibly matching TRBD1 (5 bases). The V end was cut by 0 bases, the J end by 1 base, with 13 bases between. CDR1 and CDR2 from the germline V gene are SGHRS and YFSETQ. CDR3 size: 16 residues. This CDR3 reads CASSLAPDRNNYGYTF. DNA of the CDR3: TGCGCCAGCAGCTTGGCTCCCGACAGAAATAACTATGGCTACACCTTC.

CDR3 region: CATALERGAGEQYF. In DNA form, the CDR3 reads TGTGCCACCGCTTTAGAGAGGGGAGCCGGCGAGCAGTACTTC. J is TRBJ2-4 and V is TRBV28; D could derive from TRBD1 or TRBD2 (5 bases each). TRBJ2-7 matches the DNA end more closely, so the J call is doubtful. The CDR3 runs 14 residues. Germline V CDR1 and CDR2: MDHEN, SYDVKM.

CDR3 in amino acids: CASSPKGSDTEAFF. The CDR3 nucleotides read TGCGCCAGCAGTCCAAAGGGATCGGACACTGAAGCTTTCTTT. V usage is TRBV10-1 and J usage is TRBJ1-1; D remains ambiguous. The CDR3 totals 14 residues. Germline loops: CDR1 WNHNN, CDR2 SYGVQD (reference sequence). Trimming took off 5 bases at V and 3 bases at J, with 13 bases between the two ends.

This clonotype was counted at least ten times. The chain links TRBV4-1 to TRBJ2-7; D gene uncertain. This CDR3 region has 13 residues. The V and J ends lost 0 bases and 4 bases respectively, with 7 bases between them. Germline lookup yields CDR1 MGHRA and CDR2 YSYEKL. The CDR3 bases are TGCGCCAGCAGCCAAGATTTAGCATACGAGCAGTACTTC. Amino acids: CASSQDLAYEQYF.

This clonotype was observed a single time. The V gene is TRBV7-8, the J gene TRBJ2-2, with 8 bases lining up with TRBD2. The CDR3 is 15 amino acids. Trimming removed 5 bases from V and 6 bases from J; junction bases left unmatched: 8. Germline V CDR1 and CDR2: SGHVS, FQNEAQ. The CDR3 spells CASSLRGGGAGELFF. CDR3 DNA sequence: TGTGCCAGCAGCCTACGGGGGGGGGGCGCCGGGGAGCTGTTTTTT.

This clonotype was recorded at least ten times. V is TRBV28 and J is TRBJ2-7; TRBD2 matches 7 bases. Germline trimming cut 5 bases from V and 6 bases from J; bases unmatched to any gene: 16. Germline-derived CDR1 and CDR2 are MDHEN and SYDVKM. This CDR3 comprises 16 residues. CDR3 bases: TGTGCCAGCAGTCCCGAGGGAACGGGAGGACGAGGCGAGCAGTACTTC. Its protein is CASSPEGTGGRGEQYF.

The chain combines TRBV20-1 with TRBJ1-5; TRBD1 aligns across 9 bases. Trimming removed 6 bases from V and 2 bases from J; junction bases left unmatched: 8. The CDR3 extends over 15 amino acids. CDR1 and CDR2 (germline): DFQATT, SNEGSKA (reference sequence). CDR3 loop: CSAGAGQGRNQPQHF. The DNA for the CDR3 is TGCAGTGCGGGAGCCGGACAGGGGCGCAATCAGCCCCAGCATTTT.

In its sample, this clonotype was seen many times. As DNA, the CDR3 is TGTGCCAGCAGTAACAGGGGAACGGAGACCCAGTACTTC. As protein: CASSNRGTETQYF. V is TRBV6-2 or TRBV6-3 and J is TRBJ2-5, with TRBD1 identical over 7 bases. With V trimmed by 5 bases and J by 5 bases, 5 bases remained unmatched. CDR3 length: 13 amino acids. Germline V gives CDR1 MNHEY, CDR2 SVGEGT.

This clonotype was counted at least ten times. This sequence joins TRBV6-4 and TRBJ1-1; 9 bases line up with TRBD1. V trimming: 5 bases; J trimming: 6 bases; junction bases outside the gene matches: 16. The CDR3 loop spans 17 amino acids. Per the germline V gene, CDR1 is MRHNA and CDR2 is SNTAGT. DNA for the CDR3: TGTGCCAGCAGTCACCGGGACAGGGAGGGGATTTTCCCTGAAGCTTTCTTT. Translated: CASSHRDREGIFPEAFF.

This clonotype showed up many times. This rearrangement joins TRBV20-1 to TRBJ2-7; weak D call: TRBD2 (7 bases). Germline values: CDR1 DFQATT, CDR2 SNEGSKA (reference sequence). V was trimmed by 2 bases and J by 2 bases, leaving 16 bases between them. The length of the CDR3 is 15 residues. The CDR3 DNA follows: TGCAGTGCTAGAATGTTCGGGGGGCGTACCTACGAGCAGTACTTC. Translating it yields CSARMFGGRTYEQYF.

In its sample, this clonotype was seen once. This sequence joins TRBV6-5 and TRBJ1-2; TRBD1 matches at 7 bases. The V gene end was trimmed by 4 bases and the J gene end by 3 bases; junction bases not matched to a gene: 14. CDR1 is MNHEY, CDR2 SVGAGI, per germline. The CDR3 covers 17 residues. The CDR3 region has the DNA TGTGCCAGCAGTTCCACCCACCGGGACAGACACGACTATGGCTACACCTTC. Its protein is CASSSTHRDRHDYGYTF.

This clonotype was counted at least ten times. DNA for the CDR3: TGTGCCAGCAGTACCCAGGAGGATACTGAAGCTTTCTTT. Its protein is CASSTQEDTEAFF. The chain employs TRBV2 and TRBJ1-1; D gene unclear. The CDR3 runs 13 residues. V lost 5 bases, J lost 5 bases, and 12 bases lay in between. CDR1 is SNHLY and CDR2 is FYNNEI in the germline V gene. The full variable domain, in which reference TRBV2 and TRBJ1-1 provide the parts outside the CDR3, is EPEVTQTPSHQVTQMGQEVILRCVPISNHLYFYWYRQILGQKVEFLVSFYNNEISEKSEIFDDQFSVERPDGSNFTLKIRSTKLEDSAMYFCASSTQEDTEAFFGQGTRLTVV.

At least ten counts were recorded for this clonotype. The J gene is TRBJ1-5, the V gene TRBV12-3 or TRBV12-4; D unresolved. With 0 bases removed from V and 6 bases from J, the gap between germline ends came to 3 bases. The CDR3 consists of 12 residues. CDR3 loop: CASSLASQPQHF. The CDR3 nucleotides read TGTGCCAGCAGTTTAGCAAGTCAGCCCCAGCATTTT.